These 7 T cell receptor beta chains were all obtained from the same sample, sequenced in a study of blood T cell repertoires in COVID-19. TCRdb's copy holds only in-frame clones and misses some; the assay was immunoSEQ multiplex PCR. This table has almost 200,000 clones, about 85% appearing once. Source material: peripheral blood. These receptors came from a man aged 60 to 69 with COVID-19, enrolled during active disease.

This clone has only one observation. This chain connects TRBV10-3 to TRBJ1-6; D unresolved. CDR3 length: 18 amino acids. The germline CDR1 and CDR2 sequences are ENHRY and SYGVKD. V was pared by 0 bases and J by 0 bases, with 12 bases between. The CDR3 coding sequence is TGTGCCATCAGTGAGTCCCACGGTGGGAGCTCCTATAATTCACCCCTCCACTTT. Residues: CAISESHGGSSYNSPLHF.

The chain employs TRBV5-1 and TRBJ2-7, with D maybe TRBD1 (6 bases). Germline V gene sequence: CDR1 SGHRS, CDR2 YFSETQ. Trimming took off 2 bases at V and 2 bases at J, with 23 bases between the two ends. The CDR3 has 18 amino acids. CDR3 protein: CASSFRDKHYPGTYEQYF. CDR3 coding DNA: TGCGCCAGCAGCTTCCGGGACAAACACTATCCGGGGACCTACGAGCAGTACTTC.

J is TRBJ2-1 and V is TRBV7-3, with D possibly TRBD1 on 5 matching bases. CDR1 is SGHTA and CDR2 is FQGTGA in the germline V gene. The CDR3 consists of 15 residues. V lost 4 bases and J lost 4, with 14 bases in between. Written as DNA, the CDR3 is TGTGCCAGCAGCTCCCAAGACAGTTCTTACAATGAGCAGTTCTTC. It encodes CASSSQDSSYNEQFF.

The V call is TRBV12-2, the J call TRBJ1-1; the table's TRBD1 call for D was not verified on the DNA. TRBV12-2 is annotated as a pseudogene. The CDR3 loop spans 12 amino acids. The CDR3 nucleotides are TGTGCAAGTCGCCCTGACAGGGCCGAAGCTTTCTTT. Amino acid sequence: CASRPDRAEAFF.

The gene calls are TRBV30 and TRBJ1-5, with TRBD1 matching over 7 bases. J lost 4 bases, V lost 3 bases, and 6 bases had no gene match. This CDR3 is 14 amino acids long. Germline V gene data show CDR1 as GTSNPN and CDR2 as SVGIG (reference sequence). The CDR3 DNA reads TGTGCCTGGAGGTCAAACAGGGGTAATCAGCCCCAGCATTTT. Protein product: CAWRSNRGNQPQHF.

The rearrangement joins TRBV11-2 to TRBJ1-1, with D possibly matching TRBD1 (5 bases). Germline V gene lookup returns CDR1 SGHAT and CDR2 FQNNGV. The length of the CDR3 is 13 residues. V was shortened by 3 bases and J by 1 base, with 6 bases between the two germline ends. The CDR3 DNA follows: TGTGCCAGCAGCTTGGGGCAGAACACTGAAGCTTTCTTT. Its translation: CASSLGQNTEAFF.

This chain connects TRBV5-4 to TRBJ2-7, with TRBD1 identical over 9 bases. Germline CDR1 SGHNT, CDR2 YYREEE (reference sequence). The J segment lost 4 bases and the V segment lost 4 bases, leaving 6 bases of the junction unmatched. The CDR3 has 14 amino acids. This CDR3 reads CASSRTGVKYEQYF. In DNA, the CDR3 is TGTGCCAGCAGCCGGACAGGGGTCAAATACGAGCAGTACTTC.